A single sample gave rise to the 22 T cell receptor beta chains below, sequenced in a study of metastatic and nonmetastatic thyroid tumors. Each patient came to thyroid surgery without any prior treatment (of any kind). TCRdb re-called the PCR reads with MiXCR. The sample consists of about 20,000 clones, 16% of them appearing once. The sample consisted of tumor tissue. All receptors derive from a female donor with papillary thyroid cancer or a benign thyroid nodule (not recorded which). Some clones in this sample may be carry-over from other donors' samples.

The rearrangement uses TRBV20-1 and TRBJ2-2; weak D call: TRBD1 (6 bases). CDR3 length equals 15 residues. CDR1 is DFQATT, CDR2 SNEGSKA, per germline (reference sequence). The V end lost 1 base, the J end lost 10 bases, and 19 bases lay between the germline ends. In DNA, the CDR3 is TGCAGTGCTAGAGGGGGTTGGGGGCGTATCGAGGAGCTGTTTTTT. It specifies CSARGGWGRIEELFF.

This clone has ten or more counts. The J gene is TRBJ2-7, the V gene TRBV5-1; tentatively, D is TRBD1 (6 bases). Trimming left V 4 bases short and J 4 bases short, with 9 bases between. There are 12 residues in the CDR3. Per the germline V gene, CDR1 is SGHRS and CDR2 is YFSETQ. The CDR3 region is CASSTQGYEQYF. The DNA for the CDR3 is TGCGCCAGCAGCACCCAGGGGTACGAGCAGTACTTC.

The table lists this clone with many counts. Since a much larger clone is just one base distant, this may be a read error. The sample carries other DNA sequences with the same CDR3. V and J are TRBV28 and TRBJ1-5; TRBD1 is a possible D gene (5 bases). The ends were cut back, 6 bases at V and 4 bases at J, with 13 bases in the middle. Germline CDR1 and CDR2: MDHEN and SYDVKM. The CDR3 contains 14 residues. CDR3 residues: CASSLGTINQPQHF. CDR3 sequence (DNA): TGTGCCAGCAGCTTAGGGACTATTAATCAGCCCCAGCATTTT.

This clone has ten or more counts. This clone may be a read error of a much larger clone one base away. The same CDR3 arises from other DNA sequences in this sample as well. The J gene is TRBJ2-1, the V gene TRBV4-1; D is undetermined. Per the germline V gene, CDR1 is MGHRA and CDR2 is YSYEKL. The CDR3 extends over 14 amino acids. CDR3 residues: CASASQMFNNEQFF. CDR3 DNA: TGCGCCAGCGCATCACAAATGTTTAACAATGAGCAGTTCTTT.

In this sample, this clone turned up many times. The chain couples TRBV5-1 to TRBJ2-2, with 8 bases identical to TRBD1. Losses at the gene ends were 3 bases for V and 7 bases for J; bases not matched to a gene: 8. The CDR3 is 15 residues long. Germline V CDR1 and CDR2: SGHRS, YFSETQ. CDR3 sequence (DNA): TGCGCCAGCAGCTCAACAGGGGGGATGGACGGGGAGCTGTTTTTT. Its protein is CASSSTGGMDGELFF.

By proportion, this clone is medium-sized (0.01 to 0.1%). The rearrangement uses TRBV6-1 and TRBJ1-2, with 7 bases lining up with TRBD1. CDR1 is MNHNS, CDR2 SASEGT, per germline. V trimming: 7 bases; J trimming: 3 bases; junction bases outside the gene matches: 11. The CDR3 spans 15 residues. The CDR3 spells CASKARGVNDYGYTF. CDR3 sequence (DNA): TGTGCCAGCAAGGCCAGGGGGGTGAATGACTATGGCTACACCTTC.

Many counts were recorded for this clone. The rearrangement joins TRBV9 to TRBJ2-7, with TRBD1 matching 12 bases. The trim removed 4 bases at V and 3 bases at J, leaving 5 bases unmatched. Germline CDR1 reads SGDLS; CDR2 reads YYNGEE. The CDR3 extends over 15 amino acids. In DNA form, the CDR3 reads TGTGCCAGCAGCTCGGGACAGGGGGCTTACTACGAGCAGTACTTC. Protein: CASSSGQGAYYEQYF.

As for this clone: This could be a read error, since a much larger clone is one nucleotide away. This chain uses TRBV2 with TRBJ1-1; D gene ambiguous. V lost 9 bases and J 2 bases, leaving 10 bases between the germline ends. Per the germline V gene, CDR1 is SNHLY and CDR2 is FYNNEI. This CDR3 has 12 residues. CDR3 sequence: CARVSDNTEAFF. The CDR3 DNA reads TGTGCCAGGGTTTCAGATAACACTGAAGCTTTCTTT.

This clone was observed many times. V and J are TRBV5-4 and TRBJ1-6, with D possibly TRBD1 on 5 matching bases. The CDR3 has 15 amino acids. Deletions cut 5 bases from V and 3 bases from J, with 12 bases between. CDR1 SGHNT and CDR2 YYREEE come from the germline V gene (reference sequence). CDR3 DNA: TGTGCCAGCAGAACGGGACGGAGCTATAATTCACCCCTCCACTTT. Its translation is CASRTGRSYNSPLHF.

A remark on this clone: The junction departs from the called germline gene at one end, perhaps through a read error. V and J are TRBV4-2 and TRBJ1-5; no clear D. Germline assignment: CDR1 LGHNA and CDR2 YNFKEQ. CDR3 length equals 14 residues. The CDR3: CASSQDSSNKPQHF. For the CDR3, the DNA is TGTGCCAGCAGCCAAGATAGCAGCAATAAGCCCCAGCATTTT.

This clone has a count of ten or more. V is TRBV19 and J is TRBJ2-3; 7 bases line up with TRBD1. Germline-derived CDR1 and CDR2 are LNHDA and SQIVND (reference sequence). The CDR3 contains 15 residues. Unmatched junction bases numbered 5, after V lost 5 bases and J lost 0 bases. For the CDR3, the DNA is TGTGCCAGTAGTCAAGACAGGGCTAGCACAGATACGCAGTATTTT. Protein product: CASSQDRASTDTQYF.

This clone was picked up many times. V and J are TRBV7-9 and TRBJ2-2; no reliable D call. Germline V gene data show CDR1 as SEHNR and CDR2 as FQNEAQ (reference sequence). The CDR3 sequence is 15 residues long. Trimming removed 1 base at V and 4 bases at J, with 10 bases between. The CDR3 sequence is CASSLVGRSTGELFF. CDR3 DNA: TGTGCCAGCAGCTTAGTCGGTAGAAGCACCGGGGAGCTGTTTTTT.

With respect to this clone: A much bigger clone sits one base away, suggesting this may be a read error. The chain has TRBV14 and TRBJ1-1; a weak D match, TRBD1 (5 bases). Germline-derived CDR1 and CDR2 are SGHDN and FVKESK. The CDR3 totals 15 residues. The CDR3 loop is CASIQPGLWNTEAFF. CDR3 nucleotides: TGTGCCAGCATCCAACCGGGACTTTGGAACACTGAAGCTTTCTTT.

This clone turned up a few times. A much larger clone is a single base away; this may be a read error. The chain is built from TRBV14 and TRBJ2-6; D not resolved. CDR3 size: 12 residues. The germline V gene has CDR1 SGHDN and CDR2 FVKESK. Trimming stripped 7 bases from V and 4 bases from J, with 5 bases between. Here the CDR3 DNA reads TGTGCCAGCATCTCAGGGGCCAACGTCCTGACTTTC. This translates into CASISGANVLTF.

Points on this clone: Given a much more abundant clone one base away, this may be a read error. Different DNA sequences within this sample yield the same CDR3. The chain links TRBV5-6 to TRBJ2-1, with D perhaps being TRBD1 or TRBD2 (5 bases each). The V end was cut by 0 bases, the J end by 5 bases, with 15 bases between. The CDR3 is made up of 16 amino acids. Germline-derived CDR1 and CDR2 are SGHDT and YYEEEE. The CDR3: CASSLGAGTQDNEQFF. For the CDR3, the DNA is TGTGCCAGCAGCTTGGGGGCCGGGACCCAGGACAATGAGCAGTTCTTC. The variable domain in full, completed from reference TRBV5-6 and TRBJ2-1, reads DAGVTQSPTHLIKTRGQQVTLRCSPKSGHDTVSWYQQALGQGPQFIFQYYEEEERQRGNFPDRFSGHQFPNYSSELNVNALLLGDSALYLCASSLGAGTQDNEQFFGPGTRLTVL.

This clone has a handful of counts. This may arise from a read error, as a much more abundant clone is one base away. The chain joins TRBV7-9 to TRBJ2-1; D gene uncertain. In germline, CDR1 is SEHNR, CDR2 FQNEAQ (reference sequence). The CDR3 consists of 12 residues. The CDR3 sequence: CASSTLPNDQFF. DNA of the CDR3: TGTGCCAGCAGCACGTTACCCAATGATCAGTTCTTC.

The chain couples TRBV20-1 to TRBJ2-7, with D possibly matching TRBD2 (6 bases). This CDR3 has 16 residues. Germline V gene data show CDR1 as DFQATT and CDR2 as SNEGSKA (reference sequence). Trimming left V 1 base short and J 6 bases short, with 22 bases between. The CDR3 coding sequence is TGCAGTGCTAGAGCCCCGGACTATCCTAATCCCTGCGAGCAGTACTTC. This codes for CSARAPDYPNPCEQYF.

This clone was detected many times. The gene calls are TRBV12-3 or TRBV12-4 and TRBJ2-3; TRBD2 aligns across 10 bases. The CDR3 has 16 amino acids. V lost 7 bases and J lost 2; bases outside the gene matches: 9. DNA of the CDR3: TGTGCCAGCAACTCACTCAGCGGGGGGGTCACAGATACGCAGTATTTT. This translates into CASNSLSGGVTDTQYF.

The V gene is TRBV5-1, the J gene TRBJ2-7; D uncertain. CDR3 length equals 17 residues. Trimming removed 4 bases from V and 1 base from J, with 21 bases in between. The germline gives CDR1 SGHRS, CDR2 YFSETQ. CDR3 in amino acids: CASSPNSYVVGSYEQYF. In DNA, the CDR3 is TGCGCCAGCAGCCCCAATTCCTACGTGGTGGGGTCCTACGAGCAGTACTTC.

As to this clone: Its ends do not fully match the called genes, so a read error is possible. V is TRBV7-8 and J is TRBJ1-5; D is uncertain. There are 17 residues in the CDR3. Per germline, CDR1 SGHVS and CDR2 FQNEAQ. CDR3: CASSEDDGIYRNQTQHF. The CDR3 bases are TGTGCCAGCAGCGAAGACGACGGGATTTATAGAAATCAGACCCAGCATTTT.

The rearrangement uses TRBV19 and TRBJ2-2, with D perhaps matching TRBD1 (5 bases). The V and J ends lost 6 bases and 10 bases respectively, with 21 bases between them. The CDR3 has 15 amino acids. CDR1 and CDR2 from the germline V gene are LNHDA and SQIVND (reference sequence). This CDR3 is CASSDSGPNTAELFF. In nucleotides, the CDR3 is TGTGCCAGTAGCGACAGTGGTCCGAACACTGCGGAGCTGTTTTTT. The full variable domain, rest sourced from reference TRBV19 and TRBJ2-2, is DGGITQSPKYLFRKEGQNVTLSCEQNLNHDAMYWYRQDPGQGLRLIYYSQIVNDFQKGDIAEGYSVSREKKESFPLTVTSAQKNPTAFYLCASSDSGPNTAELFFGEGSRLTVL.

Turning to this clone: A much larger clone sits a single nucleotide away, making a read error possible. V and J are TRBV28 and TRBJ2-1; TRBD1 or TRBD2 may be the D gene (5 bases each). Germline values: CDR1 MDHEN, CDR2 SYDVKM. The CDR3 extends over 12 amino acids. CDR3 sequence: CASALSGLGQLF. The CDR3 DNA reads TGTGCCAGCGCCCTGTCGGGGCTGGGGCAGTTATTC.